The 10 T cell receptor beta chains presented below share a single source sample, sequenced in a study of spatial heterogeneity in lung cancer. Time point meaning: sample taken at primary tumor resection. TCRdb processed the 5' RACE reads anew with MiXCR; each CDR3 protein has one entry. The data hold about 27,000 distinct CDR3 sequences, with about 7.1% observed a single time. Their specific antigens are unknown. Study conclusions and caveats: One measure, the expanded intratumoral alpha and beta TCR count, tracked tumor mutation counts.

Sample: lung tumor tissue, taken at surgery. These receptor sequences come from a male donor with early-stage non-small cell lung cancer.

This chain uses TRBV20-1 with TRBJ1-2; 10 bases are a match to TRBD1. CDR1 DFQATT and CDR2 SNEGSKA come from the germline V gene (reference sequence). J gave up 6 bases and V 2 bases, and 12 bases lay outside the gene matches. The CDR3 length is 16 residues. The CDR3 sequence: CSARPPADRGLDGYTF. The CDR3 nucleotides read TGCAGTGCTAGACCCCCTGCAGACAGGGGGCTCGATGGCTACACCTTC.

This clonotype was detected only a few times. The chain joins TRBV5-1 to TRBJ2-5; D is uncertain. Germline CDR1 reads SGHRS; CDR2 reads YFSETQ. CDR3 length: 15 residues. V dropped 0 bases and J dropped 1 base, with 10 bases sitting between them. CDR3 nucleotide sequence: TGCGCCAGCAGCTTGGGAGCGAGTACCCAAGAGACCCAGTACTTC. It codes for CASSLGASTQETQYF.

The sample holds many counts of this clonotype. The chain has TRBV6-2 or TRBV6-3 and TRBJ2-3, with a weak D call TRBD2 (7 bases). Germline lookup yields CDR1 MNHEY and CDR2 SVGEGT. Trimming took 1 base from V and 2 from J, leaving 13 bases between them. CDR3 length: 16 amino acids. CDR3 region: CASSYFAGGPTDTQYF. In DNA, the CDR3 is TGTGCCAGCAGTTACTTCGCCGGGGGGCCCACAGATACGCAGTATTTT.

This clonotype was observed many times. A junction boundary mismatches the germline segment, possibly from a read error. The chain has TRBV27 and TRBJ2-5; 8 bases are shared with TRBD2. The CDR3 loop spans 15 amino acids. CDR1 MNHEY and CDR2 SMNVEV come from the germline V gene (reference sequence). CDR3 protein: CASSPPGGHQETQYF. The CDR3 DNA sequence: TGTGCCAGCAGTCCCCCGGGGGGGCACCAGGAGACCCAGTACTTC.

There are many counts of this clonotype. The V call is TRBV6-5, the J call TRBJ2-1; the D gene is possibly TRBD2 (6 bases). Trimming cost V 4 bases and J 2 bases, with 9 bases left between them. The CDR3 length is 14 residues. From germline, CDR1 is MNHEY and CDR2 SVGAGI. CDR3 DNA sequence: TGTGCCAGCAGTTGGGACTCCGCCTACAATGAGCAGTTCTTC. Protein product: CASSWDSAYNEQFF.

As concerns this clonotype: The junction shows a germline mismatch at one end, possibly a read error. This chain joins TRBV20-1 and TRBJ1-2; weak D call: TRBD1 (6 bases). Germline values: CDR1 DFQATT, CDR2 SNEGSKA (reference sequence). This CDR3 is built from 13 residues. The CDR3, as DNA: TGCAGTACTAGCCTCGCAGGGGCCTATGGCTACACCTTC. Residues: CSTSLAGAYGYTF.

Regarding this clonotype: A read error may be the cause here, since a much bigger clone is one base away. CDR3 loop: CASDGVRDGELFF. CDR3 bases: TGTGCCAGCGACGGCGTACGGGACGGGGAGCTGTTTTTT. The rearrangement uses TRBV28 and TRBJ2-2, with a tentative D call TRBD2 (5 bases). Trimming removed 8 bases from V and 7 bases from J, with 14 bases in between. Per germline, CDR1 MDHEN and CDR2 SYDVKM. This CDR3 is built from 13 residues.

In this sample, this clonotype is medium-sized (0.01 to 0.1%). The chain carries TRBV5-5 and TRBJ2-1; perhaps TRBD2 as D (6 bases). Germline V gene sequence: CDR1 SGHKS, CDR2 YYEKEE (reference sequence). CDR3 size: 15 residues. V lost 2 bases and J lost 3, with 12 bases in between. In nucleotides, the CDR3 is TGTGCCAGCAGCTTTCGGCCCGGGGGCTACAATGAGCAGTTCTTC. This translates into CASSFRPGGYNEQFF.

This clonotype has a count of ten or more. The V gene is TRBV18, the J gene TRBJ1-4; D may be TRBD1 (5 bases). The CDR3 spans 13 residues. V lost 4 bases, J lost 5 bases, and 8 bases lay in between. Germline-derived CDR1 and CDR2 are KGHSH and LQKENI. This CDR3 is CASSRAGNEKLFF. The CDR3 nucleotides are TGTGCCAGCTCACGGGCAGGGAATGAAAAACTGTTTTTT.

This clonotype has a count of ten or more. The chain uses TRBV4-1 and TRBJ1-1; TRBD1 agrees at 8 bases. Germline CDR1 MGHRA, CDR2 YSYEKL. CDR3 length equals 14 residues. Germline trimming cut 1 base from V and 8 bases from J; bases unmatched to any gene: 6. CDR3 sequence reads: CASSQAPGQDEAFF. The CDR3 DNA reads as TGCGCCAGCAGCCAAGCCCCGGGACAGGACGAAGCTTTCTTT.